Sequencing of this TCR beta chain was carried out in a study of blood T cell repertoires in COVID-19. Germline assignment: CDR1 MNHEY and CDR2 SVGAGI. Trimming cost V 2 bases and J 6 bases; bases outside gene matches: 6. CDR3 length: 15 residues. Per the study methods: Reference gene primer amplification in the assay estimated nucleated cell counts. Generated by immunoSEQ multiplex PCR, the TCRdb table keeps only in-frame clones and is missing some. That table furnishes V, J and clone size, whereas the DNA furnished D and trimming. Of more than 150,000 clones listed, over 80% were seen once; the top ten hold 10% to 15%.

The sequencing input was PBMCs or T cells enriched from blood (not recorded which). This clonotype originated in a woman aged 55-69 years who had recovered from COVID-19. This chain connects TRBV6-5 to TRBJ2-3, with TRBD1 matching 9 bases. CDR3 DNA: TGTGCCAGCAGTTACCCGACAGGGGGGGTTGATACGCAGTATTTT. Translated: CASSYPTGGVDTQYF.